A single sample gave rise to the 9 T cell receptor beta chains below, sequenced in a study of T-cell reconstitution after alpha-beta-depleted transplantation in children. Molecular barcoding with unique molecular identifiers was used for the TCRbeta library. One entry per CDR3 protein results from TCRdb running MiXCR on the PCR reads. The data show fewer than 1 million distinct CDR3 sequences, around 17% seen once. This sample comprised PBMCs, mostly from graft donor cells, obtained 360 days after TCRalphabeta/CD19-depleted stem cell transplant. The receptors originated from a male patient younger than 18 who had a stem cell transplant for acute lymphoblastic leukemia, so the T cells may come from the graft donor.

This clonotype was observed a handful of times. The V and J genes are TRBV7-2 and TRBJ2-3; D ambiguous. Trimming cost V 1 base and J 1 base, with 12 bases left between them. The germline CDR1 and CDR2 sequences are SGHTA and FQGNSA. The CDR3 totals 16 residues. The CDR3 coding sequence is TGTGCCAGCAGCTTAGAACCCAATGCTCGCACAGATACGCAGTATTTT. Its protein product is CASSLEPNARTDTQYF.

This chain connects TRBV2 to TRBJ2-1, with 8 bases aligning to TRBD2. From germline, CDR1 is SNHLY and CDR2 FYNNEI. V trimming: 6 bases; J trimming: 8 bases; junction bases outside the gene matches: 3. The CDR3 totals 12 residues. CDR3 residues: CASRQAGDEQFF. DNA of the CDR3: TGTGCCAGCAGGCAAGCGGGAGATGAGCAGTTCTTC.

The chain combines TRBV12-3 or TRBV12-4 with TRBJ2-7; D may be TRBD2 (5 bases). This CDR3 is 14 amino acids long. Trimming cost V 6 bases and J 3 bases, with 15 bases left between them. In DNA, the CDR3 is TGTGCCAGCAGCCCGGGATTTAACTACTACGAGCAGTACTTC. Protein sequence: CASSPGFNYYEQYF.

The chain joins TRBV29-1 to TRBJ2-5, with 7 bases identical to TRBD2. The length of the CDR3 is 13 residues. V shed 7 bases and J 5 bases; nucleotides not matched to a gene: 10. Germline V CDR1 and CDR2: SQVTM, ANQGSEA. The CDR3 is CSAFAGAGETQYF. The CDR3 DNA reads as TGCAGCGCGTTCGCGGGAGCGGGTGAGACCCAGTACTTC.

The chain uses TRBV20-1 and TRBJ1-2; TRBD1 agrees at 7 bases. The CDR3 runs 14 residues. The germline gives CDR1 DFQATT, CDR2 SNEGSKA (reference sequence). The V gene end was trimmed by 3 bases and the J gene end by 4 bases; junction bases not matched to a gene: 8. In DNA form, the CDR3 reads TGCAGTGCTAGGCCCGAGGGACAGTCCTATGGCTACACCTTC. Translated, it gives CSARPEGQSYGYTF.

V is TRBV12-3 or TRBV12-4 and J is TRBJ2-1; D unclear. The CDR3 is 11 amino acids. With 5 bases removed from V and 8 bases from J, the gap between germline ends came to 7 bases. CDR3 sequence (DNA): TGTGCCAGCAGTGAAGCGCATGAGCAGTTCTTC. Protein sequence: CASSEAHEQFF.

The rearrangement uses TRBV6-5 and TRBJ2-6; no reliable D call. The CDR3 length is 18 residues. The germline gives CDR1 MNHEY, CDR2 SVGAGI. The ends were cut back, 3 bases at V and 4 bases at J, with 19 bases in the middle. CDR3 residues: CASSYISSWKSGANVLTF. The DNA for the CDR3 is TGTGCCAGCAGTTATATTTCCAGTTGGAAGTCCGGGGCCAACGTCCTGACTTTC.

This rearrangement joins TRBV3-1 to TRBJ2-1, with 7 bases matching TRBD1. The length of the CDR3 is 15 residues. The junction had 4 bases not matched to a gene; V was cut back by 3 bases and J by 2 bases. Germline CDR1 is LGHDT and CDR2 is YNNKEL (reference sequence). Here the CDR3 DNA reads TGTGCCAGCAGCCATAGGGGGCCGGCCTACAATGAGCAGTTCTTC. It specifies CASSHRGPAYNEQFF.

This clonotype showed up just a few times. J is TRBJ2-7 and V is TRBV12-3 or TRBV12-4; D might be TRBD1 or TRBD2, each matching 5 bases. This CDR3 is 14 amino acids long. The V and J ends lost 4 bases and 3 bases respectively, with 13 bases between them. Written as DNA, the CDR3 is TGTGCCAGCAGTTCGTGGGACCGACACTACGAGCAGTACTTC. Translating gives CASSSWDRHYEQYF.